This T cell receptor beta chain was sequenced during a study of blood T cell repertoires in COVID-19. Whole-study context: COVID-19 samples collected from the United States, Italy and Spain covered acute and convalescent phases. The analysed material was cDNA or gDNA that came from T cells, B-cell-depleted T cells, or PBMCs.

Authors' data handling: Amplification from reference gene primers served as the basis for estimated nucleated cell counts. Only in-frame clones appear in the TCRdb table, and some are missing; sequencing was by immunoSEQ multiplex PCR. For V, J and clone size, that table is used; D and trimming come from the DNA. The sample yields under 150,000 clones, approximately 85% seen once. V gave up 6 bases and J gave up 3 bases; unmatched junction bases: 0. Germline V gene data show CDR1 as LNHDA and CDR2 as SQIVND (reference sequence). The CDR3 has 14 residues. The chain joins TRBV19 to TRBJ2-3, with 13 bases that match TRBD2. This clonotype was obtained from a woman in her sixties with COVID-19, enrolled during active disease. The sample comprised peripheral blood. The CDR3 reads CASRTSGGTDTQYF. The CDR3 DNA reads TGTGCCAGTAGGACTAGCGGGGGGACAGATACGCAGTATTTT. The complete variable domain, with remaining parts taken from reference TRBV19 and TRBJ2-3, reads DGGITQSPKYLFRKEGQNVTLSCEQNLNHDAMYWYRQDPGQGLRLIYYSQIVNDFQKGDIAEGYSVSREKKESFPLTVTSAQKNPTAFYLCASRTSGGTDTQYFGPGTRLTVL.